The TCR beta chain under discussion was sequenced for a study of control samples from healthy donors and cancer patients. Repertoires were generated with immunoSEQ multiplex PCR, while TCRdb's copy carries only in-frame clones and drops some. In all, the sample yields some 180,000 clones. Germline values: CDR1 SEHNR, CDR2 FQNEAQ (reference sequence). This CDR3 has 12 amino acids. Trimming shortened V by 3 bases and J by 0 bases, and 0 bases separated the two germline ends. Material for sequencing was blood. The chain is built from TRBV7-9 and TRBJ2-1; D not certain. This clonotype was obtained from a woman in her 30s in good health. The CDR3 nucleotides are TGTGCCAGCAGCTTCTCCTACAATGAGCAGTTCTTC. Its protein is CASSFSYNEQFF.